These 19 T cell receptor beta chains were all obtained from the same sample, sequenced in a study of blood T cell repertoires in COVID-19. The protocol was immunoSEQ multiplex PCR, while the TCRdb copy is restricted to in-frame clones and leaves out a portion. The data contain over 110,000 clones, approximately 87% of them singletons. Sequenced input: PBMCs or T cells enriched from blood (not recorded which). Receptor source: a man between 50 and 59 years old in a cohort exposed to, infected with or recovered from COVID-19 (not recorded which).

This sequence joins TRBV15 and TRBJ1-2; D possibly corresponds to TRBD1 (5 bases). The CDR3 length is 15 residues. Germline V CDR1 and CDR2: LNHNV, YYDKDF (reference sequence). Trimming cost V 4 bases and J 6 bases, with 18 bases left between them. Written as DNA, the CDR3 is TGTGCCACCAGCAACCTAGTGGGGCTCCGGGATGGCTACACCTTC. It codes for CATSNLVGLRDGYTF.

The V gene is TRBV12-5, the J gene TRBJ1-2; 7 bases align to TRBD1. Germline loops: CDR1 LGHNT, CDR2 FRNRAP. Trimming cost V 1 base and J 6 bases; bases outside gene matches: 8. This CDR3 comprises 15 residues. In DNA, the CDR3 is TGTGCTAGTGGTTTGGATTCGGACAGGTTGAATGGCTACACCTTC. It yields the protein CASGLDSDRLNGYTF.

This chain joins TRBV5-6 and TRBJ2-1; 14 nucleotides align to TRBD2. The length of the CDR3 is 17 residues. The ends lost 1 base at V and 5 bases at J; junction bases unmatched: 5. In germline, CDR1 is SGHDT, CDR2 YYEEEE. The CDR3 sequence is CASSLLTSGGADNEQFF. CDR3 DNA: TGTGCCAGCAGCTTGCTGACTAGCGGGGGGGCCGACAATGAGCAGTTCTTC. The full variable domain, in which reference TRBV5-6 and TRBJ2-1 provide the parts outside the CDR3, is DAGVTQSPTHLIKTRGQQVTLRCSPKSGHDTVSWYQQALGQGPQFIFQYYEEEERQRGNFPDRFSGHQFPNYSSELNVNALLLGDSALYLCASSLLTSGGADNEQFFGPGTRLTVL.

V gene TRBV7-8 combines with J gene TRBJ2-1; TRBD2 is a possible D gene (6 bases). V was clipped by 3 bases and J by 9 bases, with 18 bases between them. In germline, CDR1 is SGHVS, CDR2 FQNEAQ. The CDR3 is 15 residues long. In nucleotides, the CDR3 is TGTGCCAGCAGCTTTCGGGACTCCCCATTTAGTGAGCAGTTCTTC. It encodes CASSFRDSPFSEQFF.

This clone was seen just once. The chain is built from TRBV29-1 and TRBJ2-3, with TRBD2 as a possible D gene (6 bases). Trimming removed 7 bases at V and 0 bases at J, with 14 bases between. This CDR3 spans 14 amino acids. The germline gives CDR1 SQVTM, CDR2 ANQGSEA. The CDR3 sequence: CSAGTSRSTDTQYF. CDR3 in DNA: TGCAGCGCCGGAACTAGCAGAAGCACAGATACGCAGTATTTT.

The rearrangement links TRBV10-3 to TRBJ1-6, with D perhaps matching TRBD1 (5 bases). CDR1 and CDR2 from the germline V gene are ENHRY and SYGVKD. This CDR3 comprises 13 residues. The V end lost 11 bases, the J end lost 5 bases, and 13 bases lay between the germline ends. Here the CDR3 reads CAGAKDDNSPLHF. The CDR3 region has the DNA TGTGCCGGGGCTAAAGACGATAATTCACCCCTCCACTTT.

This clone was detected a few times. The DNA for the CDR3 is TGTGCCAGCAGCTTCCAGCGGGGGCGACCGTACAATGAGCAGTTCTTC. Translating it yields CASSFQRGRPYNEQFF. The gene calls are TRBV7-2 and TRBJ2-1; 8 bases map to TRBD2. With 3 bases clipped from V and 4 bases from J, the junction kept 8 bases outside the gene matches. The germline gives CDR1 SGHTA, CDR2 FQGNSA. The CDR3 consists of 16 residues.

The chain couples TRBV19 to TRBJ2-4; a possible D gene is TRBD1 (5 bases). Germline V gene sequence: CDR1 LNHDA, CDR2 SQIVND (reference sequence). There are 18 residues in the CDR3. V was pared by 2 bases and J by 3 bases, with 20 bases between. This CDR3 is CASSIPPGRALGKNIQYF. The CDR3 DNA reads TGTGCCAGTAGTATACCCCCGGGCAGGGCCCTAGGCAAAAACATTCAGTACTTC.

V gene TRBV21-1 combines with J gene TRBJ1-4; no check of the table's D call, TRBD1, against the DNA was made. TRBV21-1 is a pseudogene segment. The CDR3 contains 18 residues. The CDR3, as DNA: TGTGCCAGCAGCAAAGAGACAGGGGGGCCCTCAACTAATGAAAAACTGTTTTTT. Its translation: CASSKETGGPSTNEKLFF.

The chain carries TRBV23-1 and TRBJ2-7; 8 nucleotides align to TRBD1. TRBV23-1 carries the ORF label, with uncertain function. Trimming removed 0 bases from V and 2 bases from J; junction bases left unmatched: 12. The CDR3 runs to 18 residues. CDR3 nucleotide sequence: TGCGCCAGCAGTCAATCAGGCAGGGGGCGCTTTTCCCCCTACGAGCAGTACTTC. Translated: CASSQSGRGRFSPYEQYF.

The rearrangement joins TRBV15 to TRBJ1-2; the D gene is possibly TRBD1 (6 bases). There are 13 residues in the CDR3. The germline V and J ends were trimmed by 7 bases and 5 bases, with 14 bases remaining between them. Looked up from germline, CDR1 is LNHNV and CDR2 is YYDKDF (reference sequence). Here the CDR3 reads CATTGHLSYGYTF. For the CDR3, the DNA is TGTGCCACCACGGGACACCTTTCTTATGGCTACACCTTC.

V gene TRBV5-4 combines with J gene TRBJ2-4, with TRBD2 as a possible D gene (5 bases). CDR3 length equals 14 residues. From germline, CDR1 is SGHNT and CDR2 YYREEE (reference sequence). The germline V and J ends were trimmed by 0 bases and 7 bases, with 11 bases remaining between them. CDR3 coding DNA: TGTGCCAGCAGCTTGGTGGGTCGCGGGAACATTCAGTACTTC. Its protein product is CASSLVGRGNIQYF.

The V and J genes are TRBV5-4 and TRBJ1-2; the D gene is possibly TRBD1 (6 bases). Trimming took 2 bases from V and 3 from J, leaving 14 bases between them. The germline V gene has CDR1 SGHNT and CDR2 YYREEE (reference sequence). The CDR3 is made up of 15 amino acids. CDR3 region: CASSFKSGADYGYTF. The CDR3 nucleotides are TGTGCCAGCAGCTTCAAGTCAGGGGCGGACTATGGCTACACCTTC.

The V call is TRBV7-2, the J call TRBJ2-1, with 10 positions matching TRBD1. This CDR3 comprises 16 residues. With V trimmed by 5 bases and J by 7 bases, 11 bases remained unmatched. The germline gives CDR1 SGHTA, CDR2 FQGNSA. CDR3 sequence (DNA): TGTGCCAGCAGCACCACCGGGACAGGGGTTTGGAATGAGCAGTTCTTC. It codes for CASSTTGTGVWNEQFF.

The sample holds one count of this clone. The chain links TRBV7-9 to TRBJ2-7; 12 nucleotides align to TRBD1. From germline, CDR1 is SEHNR and CDR2 FQNEAQ (reference sequence). The CDR3 has 17 amino acids. V lost 1 base, J lost 5 bases, and 9 bases stayed unmatched. The CDR3 protein is CASSLGTGTGGYDEQYF. The CDR3 region has the DNA TGTGCCAGCAGCTTAGGTACCGGGACAGGGGGCTACGACGAGCAGTACTTC.

This clone was seen a single time. This chain links TRBV5-1 with TRBJ1-1; TRBD1 agrees at 8 bases. Trimming took 0 bases from V and 5 from J; bases not matched to a gene: 6. The CDR3 length is 15 residues. CDR1 is SGHRS, CDR2 YFSETQ, per germline. The DNA of the CDR3 is TGCGCCAGCAGCTTGGTCCAGGGGGCCGGAACTGAAGCTTTCTTT. Its protein product is CASSLVQGAGTEAFF. Variable domain in full (rest from reference TRBV5-1 and TRBJ1-1): KAGVTQTPRYLIKTRGQQVTLSCSPISGHRSVSWYQQTPGQGLQFLFEYFSETQRNKGNFPGRFSGRQFSNSRSEMNVSTLELGDSALYLCASSLVQGAGTEAFFGQGTRLTVV.

This sequence joins TRBV19 and TRBJ2-7; 11 bases align to TRBD2. This CDR3 is built from 15 residues. With 9 bases clipped from V and 3 bases from J, the junction kept 10 bases outside the gene matches. The germline gives CDR1 LNHDA, CDR2 SQIVND (reference sequence). The chain's CDR3 is CASRRALAGGYEQYF. The CDR3 coding sequence is TGTGCCAGCAGAAGGGCTCTAGCGGGAGGCTACGAGCAGTACTTC.

The V gene is TRBV5-6, the J gene TRBJ1-3; TRBD1 agrees at 9 bases. This CDR3 is built from 14 residues. Germline assignment: CDR1 SGHDT and CDR2 YYEEEE. The V and J ends lost 5 bases and 2 bases, in that order; junction bases with no gene match: 2. CDR3 sequence: CASRRTGAGNTIYF. For the CDR3, the DNA is TGTGCCAGCAGAAGGACAGGGGCTGGAAACACCATATATTTT.

The chain carries TRBV18 and TRBJ1-1, with D possibly being TRBD1 (5 bases). The CDR3 has 16 residues. The V and J ends lost 0 bases and 7 bases respectively, with 18 bases between them. The germline V gene encodes CDR1 KGHSH and CDR2 LQKENI. In nucleotides, the CDR3 is TGTGCCAGCTCACCACCGATATCTCAGGGTATAGGTGAAGCTTTCTTT. It translates to CASSPPISQGIGEAFF.